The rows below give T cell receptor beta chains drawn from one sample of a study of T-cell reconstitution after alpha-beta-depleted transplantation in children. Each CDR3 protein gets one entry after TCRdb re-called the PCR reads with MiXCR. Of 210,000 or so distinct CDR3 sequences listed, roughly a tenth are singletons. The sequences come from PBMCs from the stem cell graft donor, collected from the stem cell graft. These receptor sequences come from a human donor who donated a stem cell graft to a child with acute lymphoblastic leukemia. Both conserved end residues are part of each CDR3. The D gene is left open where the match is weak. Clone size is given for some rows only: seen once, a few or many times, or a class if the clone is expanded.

TGCAGCGTTGACCCGTTACGGGAGACCCAGTACTTC | CSVDPLRETQYF | TRBJ2-5 | many | NA | TRBV29-1
TGTGCCAGCAGCAGGTACCGGGACGCCTCCTACGAGCAGTACTTC | CASSRYRDASYEQYF | TRBJ2-7 | NA | NA | TRBV11-2
TGCGCCAGCAGCCTCGGGTCAGGGGGCTACGAGCAGTACTTC | CASSLGSGGYEQYF | TRBJ2-7 | many | TRBD1 | TRBV5-1
TGCAGCGTTGTTTTCCCCAACCATAGCACAGATACGCAGTATTTT | CSVVFPNHSTDTQYF | TRBJ2-3 | many | NA | TRBV29-1
TGTGCCAGCAGCGAGGGAGGGTTATTGAACTATGGCTACACCTTC | CASSEGGLLNYGYTF | TRBJ1-2 | few | NA | TRBV5-6
TGTGCCAGCAGCTTAACAGGGAAATCCCTCCACTTT | CASSLTGKSLHF | TRBJ1-6 | NA | NA | TRBV7-9
TGCAGTGCGGGGACCGGGACAGGGGGCGAGCAGTACTTC | CSAGTGTGGEQYF | TRBJ2-7 | many | TRBD1 | TRBV29-1
TGCAGTGCTAGAGATAGGGACAGGGCCTACAATGAGCAGTTCTTC | CSARDRDRAYNEQFF | TRBJ2-1 | many | TRBD1 | TRBV20-1
TGCAGTGCTGGTCCGACAGGGCTCATGAACACTGAAGCTTTCTTT | CSAGPTGLMNTEAFF | TRBJ1-1 | many | TRBD1 | TRBV20-1
TGCGCCAGCAGAGTGGACGGACACACTGAAGCTTTCTTT | CASRVDGHTEAFF | TRBJ1-1 | many | NA | TRBV5-1
TGCAGTGCTAGAGGCTCGAGGGGGGGTCCCCGCACAGATACGCAGTATTTT | CSARGSRGGPRTDTQYF | TRBJ2-3 | many | NA | TRBV20-1
TGCGCCAGCAGCCCCGGACAGCGGAACACTGAAGCTTTCTTT | CASSPGQRNTEAFF | TRBJ1-1 | few | NA | TRBV5-1
TGTGCCAGCAGCCTTCGATACGACGAGCAGTACTTC | CASSLRYDEQYF | TRBJ2-7 | NA | NA | TRBV7-9
TGCGCCAGCATCCCGACGGGGGGGCCCAGCACAGATACGCAGTATTTT | CASIPTGGPSTDTQYF | TRBJ2-3 | NA | TRBD2 | TRBV5-1
TGTGCCAGCAGCGCTGGGACAGGGGTACAAGAGACCCAGTACTTC | CASSAGTGVQETQYF | TRBJ2-5 | many | TRBD1 | TRBV9
TGTGCCAGCTCACCGACGGTGACCGGGGAGCTGTTTTTT | CASSPTVTGELFF | TRBJ2-2 | few | NA | TRBV18
TGCAGCGCGACCCAGACAGGGATCTATGGCTACACCTTC | CSATQTGIYGYTF | TRBJ1-2 | few | TRBD1 | TRBV29-1
TGTGCCAGCAGCTTTCCGGGAGGTAGCGGGGCTAGCACAGATACGCAGTATTTT | CASSFPGGSGASTDTQYF | TRBJ2-3 | few | TRBD2 | TRBV11-1
TGTGCCAGCAGTCCTCGGACAGGGGGGAACACCTTC | CASSPRTGGNTF | TRBJ1-2 | NA | TRBD1 | TRBV9
TGTGCCAGCAGCTTACTGGAGAACACCGGGGAGCTGTTTTTT | CASSLLENTGELFF | TRBJ2-2 | many | NA | TRBV7-2
TGCGCCAGCAGCTTGGGACAGGGGATGGCCGGGGAGCTGTTTTTT | CASSLGQGMAGELFF | TRBJ2-2 | many | TRBD1 | TRBV5-1
TGCGCCAGCAGCTTAAACCCAGGGAGCTCCTACAATGAGCAGTTCTTC | CASSLNPGSSYNEQFF | TRBJ2-1 | NA | NA | TRBV5-1
TGTGCCAGCAGTTTACCTAGCGGGGGGACGCGGGGGAATGAGCAGTTCTTC | CASSLPSGGTRGNEQFF | TRBJ2-1 | NA | TRBD2 | TRBV12-3/TRBV12-4
TGCGCCAGCAGCTTTGAGGGGCTCGGGGGGAACACTGAAGCTTTCTTT | CASSFEGLGGNTEAFF | TRBJ1-1 | NA | NA | TRBV5-1
TGTGCCAGCAGCTCCCGGGCCGAAGAGCAGTTCTTC | CASSSRAEEQFF | TRBJ2-1 | few | NA | TRBV11-3
TGCGCCAGCAGCTTGGCTTCAGAAATGGCCTACGAGCAGTACTTC | CASSLASEMAYEQYF | TRBJ2-7 | few | NA | TRBV5-1
TGTGCCAGCAGTTTATCGCATGGGGATGGCTACACCTTC | CASSLSHGDGYTF | TRBJ1-2 | few | NA | TRBV27
TGTGCCAGCAGTTACTCTGTTCGACAGGGCCATAATTCACCCCTCCACTTT | CASSYSVRQGHNSPLHF | TRBJ1-6 | NA | TRBD1 | TRBV6-5
TGCGCCAGCAGCTGGGGTGATGGGGGATTGTCTGAAGCTTTCTTT | CASSWGDGGLSEAFF | TRBJ1-1 | few | NA | TRBV5-1
TGTGCCAGCAGCTTTGAAGGGATTGGCACAGATACGCAGTATTTT | CASSFEGIGTDTQYF | TRBJ2-3 | few | NA | TRBV7-2
TGTGCCAGCAGCTTATACCGGACTAGCGGAGTGAACACCGGGGAGCTGTTTTTT | CASSLYRTSGVNTGELFF | TRBJ2-2 | NA | TRBD2 | TRBV11-2
TGTGCCATCAGTGTTGGGGAATCTAGCACAGATACGCAGTATTTT | CAISVGESSTDTQYF | TRBJ2-3 | many | NA | TRBV10-3
TGTGCCAGCAGCTTGGCAATGGTGAACACCGGGGAGCTGTTTTTT | CASSLAMVNTGELFF | TRBJ2-2 | few | NA | TRBV5-6
TGTGCCAGCAGTTACGTGGGCTCCTATAATTCACCCCTCCACTTT | CASSYVGSYNSPLHF | TRBJ1-6 | many | NA | TRBV6-5
TGTGCCAGCAGCCAGGCTAGGACCCCCACCCAGGAGACCCAGTACTTC | CASSQARTPTQETQYF | TRBJ2-5 | few | NA | TRBV3-1
TGTGCCAGCAGTGGGCAGGGGATTTCGGGCAATCAGCCCCAGCATTTT | CASSGQGISGNQPQHF | TRBJ1-5 | few | NA | TRBV6-1
TGTGCCAGCAGCCAAGTTTCATCGGGGACCTACAATGAGCAGTTCTTC | CASSQVSSGTYNEQFF | TRBJ2-1 | NA | NA | TRBV3-1
TGTGCCAGCAGCACGGGACAGGGGGCTTTCTTT | CASSTGQGAFF | TRBJ1-1 | few | TRBD1 | TRBV7-9
TGTGCCAGCAGTTTTAGGACGGCGCTAGATACGCAGTATTTT | CASSFRTALDTQYF | TRBJ2-3 | few | NA | TRBV12-3/TRBV12-4
TGTGCTAGTACAGGGGGGCGGACCCAGTACTTC | CASTGGRTQYF | TRBJ2-5 | many | TRBD1 | TRBV12-5
TGTGCCAGCAGCTCCCTCAAGACCCAGTCCTTC | CASSSLKTQSF | TRBJ2-5 | few | NA | TRBV7-8